What follows are 23 T cell receptor beta chains derived from one specimen sequenced in a study of shared clonotypes between healthy human individuals. Clones were sequenced by immunoSEQ multiplex PCR, and TCRdb holds only the in-frame ones, with some missing. Here the sample spans 2 million to 3 million clones, roughly 93% being singletons. Sequencing was performed on naive CD4+ T cells from PBMCs. The subset here: CD45RA+ positively selected. These receptors all stem from a man aged 18 to 29 in good health. Some clones in this sample may be carry-over from other donors' samples.

About this clone itself: The sample contains more than one DNA sequence encoding this CDR3. The chain uses TRBV5-1 and TRBJ2-2; 8 positions match TRBD2. The CDR3 extends over 16 amino acids. V lost 2 bases, J lost 1 base, and 4 bases stayed unmatched. Looked up from germline, CDR1 is SGHRS and CDR2 is YFSETQ. The CDR3 coding sequence is TGCGCCAGCAGCTTCGGTCTAGCGGGGAACACCGGGGAGCTGTTTTTT. Translating gives CASSFGLAGNTGELFF.

The rearrangement uses TRBV30 and TRBJ2-2; D ambiguous. Trimming removed 0 bases at V and 1 base at J, with 6 bases between. The CDR3 length is 14 residues. Germline values: CDR1 GTSNPN, CDR2 SVGIG (reference sequence). CDR3 loop: CAWSVLLNTGELFF. CDR3 nucleotide sequence: TGTGCCTGGAGTGTCCTCCTGAACACCGGGGAGCTGTTTTTT.

This clone was found once. The chain couples TRBV6-1 to TRBJ2-4, with D possibly being TRBD1 (6 bases). CDR1 and CDR2 (germline): MNHNS, SASEGT. With 6 bases removed from V and 7 bases from J, the gap between germline ends came to 19 bases. This CDR3 is built from 15 residues. The CDR3 DNA reads TGTGCCAGCAGGATCCTGACAGGTTGGTCGAACATTCAGTACTTC. This codes for CASRILTGWSNIQYF.

The CDR3 coding sequence is TGCGCCAGCAGAGGGCAGGGGGTCGGAGAGACCCAGTACTTC. As protein: CASRGQGVGETQYF. V is TRBV5-1 and J is TRBJ2-5; 7 nucleotides align to TRBD1. This CDR3 region has 14 residues. The trim removed 5 bases at V and 4 bases at J, leaving 8 bases unmatched. CDR1 SGHRS and CDR2 YFSETQ come from the germline V gene. Supplemented by reference TRBV5-1 and TRBJ2-5, the full variable domain reads KAGVTQTPRYLIKTRGQQVTLSCSPISGHRSVSWYQQTPGQGLQFLFEYFSETQRNKGNFPGRFSGRQFSNSRSEMNVSTLELGDSALYLCASRGQGVGETQYFGPGTRLLVL.

The chain joins TRBV9 to TRBJ2-2, with D maybe TRBD2 (5 bases). CDR3 length: 14 amino acids. Germline V lookup: CDR1 SGDLS, CDR2 YYNGEE. Trimming shortened V by 4 bases and J by 8 bases, and 15 bases separated the two germline ends. CDR3 sequence (DNA): TGTGCCAGCAGCTTATCGGGGTTGTCGGGGGAGCTGTTTTTT. Its translation: CASSLSGLSGELFF. The complete variable domain, with remaining parts taken from reference TRBV9 and TRBJ2-2, reads DSGVTQTPKHLITATGQRVTLRCSPRSGDLSVYWYQQSLDQGLQFLIQYYNGEERAKGNILERFSAQQFPDLHSELNLSSLELGDSALYFCASSLSGLSGELFFGEGSRLTVL.

The chain links TRBV19 to TRBJ1-1; D remains unclear. V was trimmed by 1 base and J by 10 bases, leaving 13 bases between them. CDR3 length: 13 amino acids. The germline gives CDR1 LNHDA, CDR2 SQIVND (reference sequence). In DNA, the CDR3 is TGTGCCAGTAGTATAGGGTTGGGGAGTGGAGCTTTCTTT. Translation: CASSIGLGSGAFF.

Notes on this clone: Other DNA sequences in this specimen translate into the identical CDR3. The chain uses TRBV5-1 and TRBJ1-1; D remains ambiguous. CDR3 length equals 14 residues. The germline V gene has CDR1 SGHRS and CDR2 YFSETQ. The V end lost 0 bases, the J end lost 2 bases, and 8 bases lay between the germline ends. CDR3 DNA: TGCGCCAGCAGCTTGGGGACGGTAAACACTGAAGCTTTCTTT. As protein: CASSLGTVNTEAFF. Complete variable domain (other parts from reference TRBV5-1 and TRBJ1-1): KAGVTQTPRYLIKTRGQQVTLSCSPISGHRSVSWYQQTPGQGLQFLFEYFSETQRNKGNFPGRFSGRQFSNSRSEMNVSTLELGDSALYLCASSLGTVNTEAFFGQGTRLTVV.

The chain couples TRBV18 to TRBJ2-7, with 12 bases identical to TRBD1. CDR1 is KGHSH and CDR2 is LQKENI in the germline V gene. The CDR3 contains 16 residues. J lost 7 bases, V lost 5 bases, and 12 bases had no gene match. Here the CDR3 DNA reads TGTGCCAGCTCAAGGTTGTCCGGGACAGGGGGCCATGAGCAGTACTTC. Its protein is CASSRLSGTGGHEQYF.

CDR3 sequence: CASSWEDRGGYTF. Here the CDR3 DNA reads TGCGCCAGCAGCTGGGAGGACAGGGGTGGCTACACCTTC. The chain is built from TRBV5-1 and TRBJ1-2; 9 bases align to TRBD1. The CDR3 loop spans 13 amino acids. V shed 3 bases, J shed 7 bases, and the junction held 4 bases outside the gene matches. Per the germline V gene, CDR1 is SGHRS and CDR2 is YFSETQ.

This chain joins TRBV14 and TRBJ1-2, with 7 positions matching TRBD1. Trimming took 6 bases from V and 4 from J; bases not matched to a gene: 5. This CDR3 has 13 amino acids. Looked up from germline, CDR1 is SGHDN and CDR2 is FVKESK. For the CDR3, the DNA is TGTGCCAGCAGTGGAGGGGGCTTCTATGGCTACACCTTC. Residues: CASSGGGFYGYTF.

This chain links TRBV28 with TRBJ1-3; TRBD1 is a possible D gene (5 bases). Trimming removed 7 bases from V and 8 bases from J, with 24 bases in between. From germline, CDR1 is MDHEN and CDR2 SYDVKM. The CDR3 has 16 residues. The CDR3 here is CASTRNYGTLADTIYF. The CDR3 DNA follows: TGTGCCAGCACCCGGAATTACGGGACCTTGGCGGACACCATATATTTT.

The chain employs TRBV5-1 and TRBJ2-2, with D perhaps TRBD2 (5 bases). The CDR3 runs to 15 residues. Between the trimmed V and J ends, which lost 2 bases and 6 bases, there was a span of 14 bases. Germline V lookup: CDR1 SGHRS, CDR2 YFSETQ. The CDR3, as DNA: TGCGCCAGCAGCTTTGGTCTAGCTTGGGCCGGGGAGCTGTTTTTT. Encoded protein: CASSFGLAWAGELFF.

This clone has just one count. The genes are TRBV2 and TRBJ2-2, with 8 bases that match TRBD1. Losses at the gene ends were 8 bases for V and 6 bases for J; bases not matched to a gene: 8. Germline V gene data show CDR1 as SNHLY and CDR2 as FYNNEI. There are 14 residues in the CDR3. The CDR3 region has the DNA TGTGCCAGCCAAGGGACAGGAAGGGCCGGGGAGCTGTTTTTT. Protein: CASQGTGRAGELFF.

V is TRBV10-3 and J is TRBJ2-7, with 15 bases fitting TRBD2. V lost 7 bases to trimming and J lost 4 bases; unmatched junction nucleotides: 2. CDR3 length: 14 residues. Germline CDR1 reads ENHRY; CDR2 reads SYGVKD. DNA of the CDR3: TGTGCCATCACCGGGACTAGCGGGGGGTACGAGCAGTACTTC. Its translation: CAITGTSGGYEQYF.

The chain carries TRBV11-1 and TRBJ2-3; 12 bases line up with TRBD2. This CDR3 spans 18 amino acids. The V segment lost 3 bases and the J segment 1 base; nucleotides outside the gene matches: 8. CDR1 is SGHAT and CDR2 is FQDESV in the germline V gene (reference sequence). CDR3 coding DNA: TGTGCCAGCAGCTTCTCTAGCGGGAGGGCCGCGGGCACAGATACGCAGTATTTT. This sequence encodes CASSFSSGRAAGTDTQYF.

V is TRBV7-2 and J is TRBJ2-3, with 7 bases fitting TRBD2. This CDR3 comprises 16 residues. In germline, CDR1 is SGHTA, CDR2 FQGNSA. J lost 2 bases, V lost 1 base, and 6 bases had no gene match. Here the CDR3 reads CASSLGTAGSTDTQYF. CDR3 DNA sequence: TGTGCCAGCAGCTTAGGTACAGCGGGATCCACAGATACGCAGTATTTT.

V is TRBV6-1 and J is TRBJ2-2; possibly TRBD1 or TRBD2 for D (5 bases each). The CDR3 length is 14 residues. Germline CDR1 is MNHNS and CDR2 is SASEGT. The germline V and J ends were trimmed by 6 bases and 0 bases, with 8 bases remaining between them. The DNA for the CDR3 is TGTGCCAGCAGGGGACCTACGAACACCGGGGAGCTGTTTTTT. Its protein is CASRGPTNTGELFF.

The genes are TRBV7-2 and TRBJ2-7, with D tentatively TRBD1 (5 bases). The germline V gene has CDR1 SGHTA and CDR2 FQGNSA. Trimming shortened V by 7 bases and J by 2 bases, and 12 bases separated the two germline ends. This CDR3 has 13 amino acids. DNA for the CDR3: TGTGCCAGCACCCTCGACAGAACCTACGAGCAGTACTTC. This sequence encodes CASTLDRTYEQYF.

The chain uses TRBV10-1 and TRBJ2-7; D call uncertain. CDR1 and CDR2 (germline): WNHNN, SYGVQD (reference sequence). V gave up 3 bases and J gave up 2 bases, with 8 bases separating them. CDR3 length: 13 residues. The CDR3 spells CASSDGLAYEQYF. For the CDR3, the DNA is TGCGCCAGCAGTGATGGTCTCGCCTACGAGCAGTACTTC.

The V and J genes are TRBV7-3 and TRBJ2-7, with D tentatively TRBD1 (6 bases). Germline lookup yields CDR1 SGHTA and CDR2 FQGTGA. V was pared by 1 base and J by 2 bases, with 15 bases between. The CDR3 contains 16 residues. CDR3 loop: CASSLNRVSGTYEQYF. CDR3 bases: TGTGCCAGCAGCTTAAACAGGGTCTCGGGGACCTACGAGCAGTACTTC.

This clone showed up just a few times. CDR3 coding DNA: TGTGCCAGCAGCCCAACCGGACAGCCCCAGCATTTT. Its translation: CASSPTGQPQHF. The chain has TRBV7-3 and TRBJ1-5; D remains ambiguous. CDR3 size: 12 residues. The V end was cut by 5 bases, the J end by 7 bases, with 9 bases between. Germline assignment: CDR1 SGHTA and CDR2 FQGTGA.

The chain recombines TRBV5-6 with TRBJ2-7; D gene ambiguous. V gave up 2 bases and J gave up 10 bases, with 10 bases separating them. CDR1 and CDR2 from the germline V gene are SGHDT and YYEEEE. This CDR3 has 11 residues. This chain's CDR3 is CASSLRLEQYF. CDR3 coding DNA: TGTGCCAGCAGCTTAAGACTGGAACAGTACTTC.

This clone was observed a single time. The CDR3 protein is CASSRGRTGLRGYTF. DNA for the CDR3: TGTGCCAGCAGCCGCGGGCGAACAGGGCTGCGTGGCTACACCTTC. This chain connects TRBV6-5 to TRBJ1-2; a weak D match, TRBD1 (6 bases). V shed 6 bases and J shed 7 bases, with 21 bases lying between them. Germline V gene data show CDR1 as MNHEY and CDR2 as SVGAGI. The CDR3 runs 15 residues.